This T cell receptor (beta chain) was captured in a study of regulatory T cells in long-lasting Graves disease. Germline V gives CDR1 SNHLY, CDR2 FYNNEI. CDR3 length: 15 residues. J was trimmed by 0 bases and V by 6 bases; bases with no gene match: 8. In this sample, this clonotype turned up many times. Building the TCR beta libraries relied on iRepertoire HTBI primers, and CDR3 regions underwent Arm-PCR. Each CDR3 protein gets one entry after TCRdb re-called the multiplex PCR reads with MiXCR. The sample records about 540,000 distinct CDR3 sequences, approximately 12% being singletons. Time point: newly diagnosed GD, antithyroid drugs for less than 3 months. From PBMCs, RNA was extracted and then used to make the TCR library. These records were also assigned to another study, of T cells in Graves' hyperthyroidism and ophthalmopathy.

Material: peripheral blood mononuclear cells (PBMCs), obtained at new diagnosis, from a patient treated with antithyroid drugs. The V gene is TRBV2, the J gene TRBJ2-7, with 7 bases lining up with TRBD1. This TCR was sampled from a man younger than 45 with Graves disease. CDR3 DNA: TGTGCCAGCAGGGCCCAGGACAGGAGCTCCTACGAGCAGTACTTC. Protein: CASRAQDRSSYEQYF.